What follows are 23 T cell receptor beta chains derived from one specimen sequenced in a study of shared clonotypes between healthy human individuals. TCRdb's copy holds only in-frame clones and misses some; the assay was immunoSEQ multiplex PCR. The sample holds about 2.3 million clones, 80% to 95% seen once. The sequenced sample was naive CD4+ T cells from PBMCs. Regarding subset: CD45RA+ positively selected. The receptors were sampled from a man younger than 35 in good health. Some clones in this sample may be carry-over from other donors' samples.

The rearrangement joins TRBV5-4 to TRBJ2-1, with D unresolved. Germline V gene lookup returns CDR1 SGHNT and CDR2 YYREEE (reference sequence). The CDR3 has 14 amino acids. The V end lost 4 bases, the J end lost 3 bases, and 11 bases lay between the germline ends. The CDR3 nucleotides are TGTGCCAGCAGCCCCTCTACCGTCTACAATGAGCAGTTCTTC. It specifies CASSPSTVYNEQFF.

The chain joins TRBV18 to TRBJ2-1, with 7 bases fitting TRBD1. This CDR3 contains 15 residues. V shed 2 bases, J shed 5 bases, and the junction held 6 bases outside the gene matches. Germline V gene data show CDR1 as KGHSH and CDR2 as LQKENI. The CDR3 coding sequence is TGTGCCAGCTCACCAGTAGGACAGGACAACAATGAGCAGTTCTTC. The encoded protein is CASSPVGQDNNEQFF.

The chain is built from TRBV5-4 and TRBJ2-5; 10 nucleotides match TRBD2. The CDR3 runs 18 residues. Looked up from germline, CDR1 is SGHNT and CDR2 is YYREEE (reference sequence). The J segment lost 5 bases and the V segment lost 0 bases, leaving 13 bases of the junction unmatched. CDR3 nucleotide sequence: TGTGCCAGCAGCTTGGATCCCAGGCCAGCGGGAGGGGGGGAGACCCAGTACTTC. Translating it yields CASSLDPRPAGGGETQYF.

The CDR3 protein is CASSDYKREQVYNEQFF. The CDR3 DNA reads as TGTGCCAGCAGTGACTACAAGCGGGAGCAGGTCTACAATGAGCAGTTCTTC. This sequence joins TRBV6-4 and TRBJ2-1, with 8 positions matching TRBD2. The CDR3 length is 17 residues. With 1 base clipped from V and 3 bases from J, the junction kept 8 bases outside the gene matches. Germline CDR1 MRHNA, CDR2 SNTAGT.

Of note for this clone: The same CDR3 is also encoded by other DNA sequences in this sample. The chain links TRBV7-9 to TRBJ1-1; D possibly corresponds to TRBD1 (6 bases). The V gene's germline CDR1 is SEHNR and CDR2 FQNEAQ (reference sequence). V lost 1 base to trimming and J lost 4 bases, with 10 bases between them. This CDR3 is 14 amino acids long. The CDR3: CASSLEGRGTEAFF. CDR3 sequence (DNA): TGTGCCAGCAGCTTAGAGGGCAGGGGCACTGAAGCTTTCTTT. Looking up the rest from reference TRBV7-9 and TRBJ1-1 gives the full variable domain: DTGVSQNPRHKITKRGQNVTFRCDPISEHNRLYWYRQTLGQGPEFLTYFQNEAQLEKSRLLSDRFSAERPKGSFSTLEIQRTEQGDSAMYLCASSLEGRGTEAFFGQGTRLTVV.

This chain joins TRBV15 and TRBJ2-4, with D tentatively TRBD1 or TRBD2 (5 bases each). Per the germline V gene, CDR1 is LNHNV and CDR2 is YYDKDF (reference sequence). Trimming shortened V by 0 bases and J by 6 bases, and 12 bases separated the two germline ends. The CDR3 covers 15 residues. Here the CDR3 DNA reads TGTGCCACCAGCAGAGATCTTGGGGCGGGAAACATTCAGTACTTC. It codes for CATSRDLGAGNIQYF.

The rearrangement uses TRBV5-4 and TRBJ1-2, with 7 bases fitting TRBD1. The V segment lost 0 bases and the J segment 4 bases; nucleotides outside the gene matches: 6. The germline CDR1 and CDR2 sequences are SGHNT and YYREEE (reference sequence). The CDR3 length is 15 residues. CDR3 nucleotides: TGTGCCAGCAGCTTGGAGACAGGGCTTGGCTATGGCTACACCTTC. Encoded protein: CASSLETGLGYGYTF.

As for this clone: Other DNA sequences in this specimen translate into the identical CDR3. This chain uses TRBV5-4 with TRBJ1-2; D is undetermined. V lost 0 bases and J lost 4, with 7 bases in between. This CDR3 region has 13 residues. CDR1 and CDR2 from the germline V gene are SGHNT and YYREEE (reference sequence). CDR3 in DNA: TGTGCCAGCAGCTTGGGCCAGCTCTATGGCTACACCTTC. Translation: CASSLGQLYGYTF.

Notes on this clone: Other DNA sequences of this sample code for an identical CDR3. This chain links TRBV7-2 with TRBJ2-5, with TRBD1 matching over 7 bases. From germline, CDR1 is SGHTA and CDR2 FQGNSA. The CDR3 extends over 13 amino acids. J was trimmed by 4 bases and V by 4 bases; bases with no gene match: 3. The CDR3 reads CASSSPGGETQYF. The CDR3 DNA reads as TGTGCCAGCAGCTCCCCAGGGGGAGAGACCCAGTACTTC.

CDR3 region: CASSSLGRRTGVYGYTF. The CDR3 nucleotides read TGCGCCAGCAGCTCTTTAGGGAGAAGAACAGGGGTCTATGGCTACACCTTC. The chain has TRBV5-1 and TRBJ1-2; TRBD1 agrees at 7 bases. The V gene's germline CDR1 is SGHRS and CDR2 YFSETQ. V gave up 3 bases and J gave up 4 bases; unmatched junction bases: 15. This CDR3 is built from 17 residues.

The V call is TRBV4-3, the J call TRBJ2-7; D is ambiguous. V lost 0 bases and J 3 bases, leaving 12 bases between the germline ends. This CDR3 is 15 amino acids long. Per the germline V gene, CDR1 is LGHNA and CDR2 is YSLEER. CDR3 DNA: TGCGCCAGCAGCCAAGATATGAGACGTAACTACGAGCAGTACTTC. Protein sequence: CASSQDMRRNYEQYF.

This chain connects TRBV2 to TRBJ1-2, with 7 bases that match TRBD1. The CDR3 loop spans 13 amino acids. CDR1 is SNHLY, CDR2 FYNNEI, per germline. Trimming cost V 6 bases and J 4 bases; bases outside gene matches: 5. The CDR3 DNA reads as TGTGCCAGCAGGCCGACAGGGCCCTATGGCTACACCTTC. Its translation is CASRPTGPYGYTF.

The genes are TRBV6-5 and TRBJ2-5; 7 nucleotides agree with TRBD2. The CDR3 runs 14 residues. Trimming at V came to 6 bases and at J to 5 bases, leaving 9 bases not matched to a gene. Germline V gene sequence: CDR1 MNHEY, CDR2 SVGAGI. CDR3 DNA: TGTGCCAGCAGCGGCGGGAGAAGCCGGGAGACCCAGTACTTC. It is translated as CASSGGRSRETQYF.

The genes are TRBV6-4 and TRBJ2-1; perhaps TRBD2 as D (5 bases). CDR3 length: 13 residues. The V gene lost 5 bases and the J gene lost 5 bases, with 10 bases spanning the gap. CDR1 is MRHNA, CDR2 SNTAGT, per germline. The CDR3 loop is CASSFGVNNEQFF. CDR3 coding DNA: TGTGCCAGCAGTTTCGGGGTTAACAATGAGCAGTTCTTC.

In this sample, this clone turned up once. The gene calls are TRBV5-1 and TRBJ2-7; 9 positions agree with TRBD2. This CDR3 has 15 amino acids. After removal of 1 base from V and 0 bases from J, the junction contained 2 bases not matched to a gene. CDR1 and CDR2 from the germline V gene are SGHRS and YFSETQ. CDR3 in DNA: TGCGCCAGCAGCTTGCTAGCGGGAATCTCCTACGAGCAGTACTTC. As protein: CASSLLAGISYEQYF.

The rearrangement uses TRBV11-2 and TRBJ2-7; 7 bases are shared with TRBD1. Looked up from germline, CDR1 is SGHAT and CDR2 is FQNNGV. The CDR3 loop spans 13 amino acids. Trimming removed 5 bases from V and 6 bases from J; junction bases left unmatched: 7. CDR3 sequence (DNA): TGTGCCAGCAGCCCCACAGGGGACGGCGAGCAGTACTTC. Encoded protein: CASSPTGDGEQYF. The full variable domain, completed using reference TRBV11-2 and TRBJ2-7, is EAGVAQSPRYKIIEKRQSVAFWCNPISGHATLYWYQQILGQGPKLLIQFQNNGVVDDSQLPKDRFSAERLKGVDSTLKIQPAKLEDSAVYLCASSPTGDGEQYFGPGTRLTVT.

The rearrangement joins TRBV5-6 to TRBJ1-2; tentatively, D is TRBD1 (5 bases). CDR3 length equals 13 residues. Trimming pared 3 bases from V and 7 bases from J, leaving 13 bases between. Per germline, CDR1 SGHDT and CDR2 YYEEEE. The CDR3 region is CASSSTEAAGYTF. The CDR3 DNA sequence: TGTGCCAGCAGCTCGACAGAGGCGGCTGGCTACACCTTC.

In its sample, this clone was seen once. CDR3 sequence: CASSQRGPRGYQETQYF. In nucleotides, the CDR3 is TGTGCCAGCAGCCAAAGAGGGCCGAGAGGGTACCAAGAGACCCAGTACTTC. The chain joins TRBV14 to TRBJ2-5; D possibly corresponds to TRBD2 (5 bases). From germline, CDR1 is SGHDN and CDR2 FVKESK. This CDR3 comprises 17 residues. The V gene lost 2 bases and the J gene lost 0 bases, with 16 bases spanning the gap. The whole variable domain, filled in from reference TRBV14 and TRBJ2-5, reads EAGVTQFPSHSVIEKGQTVTLRCDPISGHDNLYWYRRVMGKEIKFLLHFVKESKQDESGMPNNRFLAERTGGTYSTLKVQPAELEDSGVYFCASSQRGPRGYQETQYFGPGTRLLVL.

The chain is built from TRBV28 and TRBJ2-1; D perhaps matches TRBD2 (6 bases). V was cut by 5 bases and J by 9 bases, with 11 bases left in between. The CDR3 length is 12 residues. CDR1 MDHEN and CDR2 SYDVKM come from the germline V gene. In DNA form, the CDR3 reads TGTGCCAGCAGTCATACTAGCATTGAGCAGTTCTTC. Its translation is CASSHTSIEQFF.

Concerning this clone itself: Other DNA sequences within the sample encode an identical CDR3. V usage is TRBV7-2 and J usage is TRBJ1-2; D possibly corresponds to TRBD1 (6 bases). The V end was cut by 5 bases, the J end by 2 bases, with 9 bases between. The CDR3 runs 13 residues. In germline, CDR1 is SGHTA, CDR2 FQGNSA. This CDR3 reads CASSTGPNYGYTF. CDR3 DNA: TGTGCCAGCAGCACAGGGCCCAACTATGGCTACACCTTC.

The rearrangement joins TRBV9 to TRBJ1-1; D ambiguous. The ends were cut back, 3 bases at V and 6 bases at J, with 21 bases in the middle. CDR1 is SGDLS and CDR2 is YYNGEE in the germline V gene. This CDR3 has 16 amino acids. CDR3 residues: CASSAGPPLRGAEAFF. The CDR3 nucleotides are TGTGCCAGCAGCGCAGGCCCCCCACTTCGCGGAGCTGAAGCTTTCTTT.

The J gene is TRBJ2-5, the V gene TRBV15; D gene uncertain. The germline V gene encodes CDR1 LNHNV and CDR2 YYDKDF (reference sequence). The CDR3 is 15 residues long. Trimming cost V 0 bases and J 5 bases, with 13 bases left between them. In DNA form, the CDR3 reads TGTGCCACCAGCAGAGATTTACGGCTATCCGAGACCCAGTACTTC. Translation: CATSRDLRLSETQYF.

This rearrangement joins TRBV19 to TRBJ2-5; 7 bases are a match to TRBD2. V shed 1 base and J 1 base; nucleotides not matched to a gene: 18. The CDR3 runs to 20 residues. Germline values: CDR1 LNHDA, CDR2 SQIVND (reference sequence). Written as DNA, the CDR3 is TGTGCCAGTAGTATAGGGCCGGGACTACGCGCGGAAAGGACCCAAGAGACCCAGTACTTC. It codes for CASSIGPGLRAERTQETQYF.